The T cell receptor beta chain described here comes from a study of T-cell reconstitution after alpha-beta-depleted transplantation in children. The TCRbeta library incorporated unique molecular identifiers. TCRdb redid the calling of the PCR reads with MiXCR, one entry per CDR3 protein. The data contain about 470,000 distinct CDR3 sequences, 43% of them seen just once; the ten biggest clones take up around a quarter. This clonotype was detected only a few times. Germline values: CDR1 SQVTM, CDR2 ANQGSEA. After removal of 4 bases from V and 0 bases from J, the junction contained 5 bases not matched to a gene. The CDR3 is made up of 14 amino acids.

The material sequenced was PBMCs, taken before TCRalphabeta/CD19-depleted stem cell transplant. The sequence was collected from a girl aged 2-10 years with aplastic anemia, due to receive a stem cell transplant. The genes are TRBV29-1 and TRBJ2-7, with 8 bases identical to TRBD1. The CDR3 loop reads CSVAGGASSYEQYF. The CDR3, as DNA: TGCAGCGTTGCAGGGGGCGCCAGCTCCTACGAGCAGTACTTC.